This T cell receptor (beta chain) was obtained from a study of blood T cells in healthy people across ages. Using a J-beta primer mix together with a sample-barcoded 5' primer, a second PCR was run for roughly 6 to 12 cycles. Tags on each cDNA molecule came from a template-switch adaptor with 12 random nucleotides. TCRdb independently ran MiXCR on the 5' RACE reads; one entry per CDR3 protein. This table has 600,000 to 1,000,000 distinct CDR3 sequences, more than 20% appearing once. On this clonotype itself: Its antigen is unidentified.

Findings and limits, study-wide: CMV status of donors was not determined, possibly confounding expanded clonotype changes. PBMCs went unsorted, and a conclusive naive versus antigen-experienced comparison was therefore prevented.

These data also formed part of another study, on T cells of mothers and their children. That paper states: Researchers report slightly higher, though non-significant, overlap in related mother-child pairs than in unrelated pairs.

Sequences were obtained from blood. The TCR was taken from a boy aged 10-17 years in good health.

The CDR3 sequence: CASSADGLNEKLFF. The CDR3 nucleotides are TGTGCCAGCAGCGCGGACGGCCTTAATGAAAAACTGTTTTTT. This chain uses TRBV9 with TRBJ1-4, with D unresolved. Germline CDR1 reads SGDLS; CDR2 reads YYNGEE. This CDR3 is 14 amino acids long. The V end was cut by 3 bases, the J end by 4 bases, with 10 bases between.